The 11 T cell receptor beta chains below come from one sample, sequenced in a study of cytomegalovirus exposure and HLA in healthy donors. The PCR ran on 60 Vbeta and 13 Jbeta primers. Method: immunoSEQ multiplex PCR; TCRdb's copy keeps in-frame clones and lacks some. The profile covers some 130,000 clones, with roughly 80% appearing a single time and 4% taken by the ten largest. The sequenced sample was PBMCs. The source is a woman between 40 and 55 years old in good health and CMV-seronegative.

CDR3 bases: TGTGCCAGTAGTATTGGGGACAGGGGGAGTAGGGCTGAAGCTTTCTTT. Translating it yields CASSIGDRGSRAEAFF. The V and J genes are TRBV19 and TRBJ1-1; 11 bases align to TRBD1. Germline-derived CDR1 and CDR2 are LNHDA and SQIVND (reference sequence). The J segment lost 6 bases and the V segment lost 3 bases, leaving 9 bases of the junction unmatched. This CDR3 region has 16 residues.

In regard to this clone: Its ends do not fully match the called genes, so a read error is possible. J is TRBJ1-2 and V is TRBV29-1; D is uncertain. The CDR3 sequence is 13 residues long. Germline V gene sequence: CDR1 SQVTM, CDR2 ANQGSEA. CDR3 in DNA: TGCAGCGTTGAAGATCGTCATAACTATGGCTACCCCTTC. Translating gives CSVEDRHNYGYPF.

V and J are TRBV2 and TRBJ2-2, with 10 positions matching TRBD1. V was clipped by 5 bases and J by 6 bases; unmatched bases: 6. Germline V gives CDR1 SNHLY, CDR2 FYNNEI. The CDR3 loop spans 15 amino acids. CDR3 nucleotide sequence: TGTGCCAGCAGTCGCGACAGGGGGCCTGCCGGGGAGCTGTTTTTT. It translates to CASSRDRGPAGELFF.

This clone turned up a few times. This chain connects TRBV4-3 to TRBJ2-2, with 9 bases fitting TRBD2. This CDR3 is built from 16 residues. Germline CDR1 LGHNA, CDR2 YSLEER. J lost 5 bases, V lost 2 bases, and 6 bases had no gene match. The CDR3 nucleotides are TGCGCCAGCAGCCAATATAGCGGGAGAGCTACCGGGGAGCTGTTTTTT. The encoded protein is CASSQYSGRATGELFF.

The V gene is TRBV5-1, the J gene TRBJ1-5; 7 nucleotides line up with TRBD1. Germline trimming cut 0 bases from V and 5 bases from J; bases unmatched to any gene: 5. This CDR3 is built from 15 residues. Looked up from germline, CDR1 is SGHRS and CDR2 is YFSETQ. CDR3 region: CASSLEGGGYQPQHF. The CDR3 DNA reads as TGCGCCAGCAGCTTGGAAGGGGGCGGGTATCAGCCCCAGCATTTT.

This clone was recorded once. The chain carries TRBV4-3 and TRBJ2-1, with TRBD2 matching over 8 bases. The CDR3 runs to 15 residues. V lost 0 bases to trimming and J lost 9 bases; unmatched junction nucleotides: 7. Germline CDR1 reads LGHNA; CDR2 reads YSLEER. CDR3 nucleotides: TGCGCCAGCAGCCAAGATATAGCGGGATACGGTGAGCAGTTCTTC. Protein: CASSQDIAGYGEQFF.

The CDR3 reads CSVGDRALGQPQHF. As DNA, the CDR3 is TGCAGCGTTGGGGACAGGGCCCTCGGGCAGCCCCAGCATTTT. V gene TRBV29-1 combines with J gene TRBJ1-5, with 9 bases identical to TRBD1. CDR3 size: 14 residues. V dropped 4 bases and J dropped 7; count of bases not matched to a gene: 8. Germline V gene sequence: CDR1 SQVTM, CDR2 ANQGSEA.

The gene calls are TRBV11-2 and TRBJ2-6, with 9 bases aligning to TRBD1. This CDR3 has 17 residues. The germline CDR1 and CDR2 sequences are SGHAT and FQNNGV. After removal of 5 bases from V and 4 bases from J, the junction contained 9 bases not matched to a gene. The CDR3 bases are TGTGCCAGCAGCCCCGGGACAGGGTTGTGGGGGGCCAACGTCCTGACTTTC. This translates into CASSPGTGLWGANVLTF.

The chain recombines TRBV7-9 with TRBJ1-5, with D uncertain. V was clipped by 4 bases and J by 0 bases, with 7 bases between them. From germline, CDR1 is SEHNR and CDR2 FQNEAQ (reference sequence). The CDR3 totals 14 residues. The CDR3 sequence is CASSSYNSNQPQHF. In DNA form, the CDR3 reads TGTGCCAGCAGCTCCTATAATAGCAATCAGCCCCAGCATTTT.

This rearrangement joins TRBV7-9 to TRBJ1-5; TRBD1 aligns across 7 bases. The ends lost 1 base at V and 2 bases at J; junction bases unmatched: 2. The length of the CDR3 is 15 residues. CDR1 is SEHNR, CDR2 FQNEAQ, per germline (reference sequence). DNA of the CDR3: TGTGCCAGCAGCTTAGATGGGACAGGCAATCAGCCCCAGCATTTT. As protein: CASSLDGTGNQPQHF.

The chain couples TRBV9 to TRBJ2-7; TRBD1 matches 12 bases. Germline assignment: CDR1 SGDLS and CDR2 YYNGEE. The ends lost 4 bases at V and 6 bases at J; junction bases unmatched: 5. The CDR3 has 14 residues. CDR3 sequence reads: CASSPGQGACEQYF. In DNA, the CDR3 is TGTGCCAGCAGCCCGGGACAGGGGGCTTGCGAGCAGTACTTC. The whole variable domain, filled in from reference TRBV9 and TRBJ2-7, reads DSGVTQTPKHLITATGQRVTLRCSPRSGDLSVYWYQQSLDQGLQFLIQYYNGEERAKGNILERFSAQQFPDLHSELNLSSLELGDSALYFCASSPGQGACEQYFGPGTRLTVT.